The 18 T cell receptor beta chains presented below share a single source sample, sequenced in a study of tumor-infiltrating lymphocytes in primary liver carcinoma. A primer matching the constant region was used to make TCR beta cDNA from around 460 ng of total RNA. Three rounds of nested multiplex PCR with slightly modified ARM-PCR produced TCR beta libraries. TRBV1-TRBV30 forward primers and a C-beta reverse primer were used in the first two PCR rounds, which each ran for about 10 cycles. TCRdb re-analysed the multiplex PCR reads in MiXCR, keeping a single row per CDR3 protein. The sample has some 120,000 distinct CDR3 sequences; around 64% are singletons. The tissue used was unsorted bulk material of about 19-33 mg. RNA and DNA were co-extracted from it with the AllPrep DNA/RNA mini kit. The material sequenced was liver tumor tissue from sampling region 3. As for subset: tumor region T3, left-lateral pole. These receptors originate from a woman aged 55-75 years with primary liver carcinoma and hepatitis B virus infection.

The sample holds many counts of this clonotype. The chain has TRBV4-2 and TRBJ2-7; D not resolved. The CDR3 has 14 amino acids. Trimming stripped 4 bases from V and 5 bases from J, with 15 bases between. The germline CDR1 and CDR2 sequences are LGHNA and YNFKEQ. As DNA, the CDR3 is TGTGCCAGCAGCCGGATCGACGGAGTAAACGAGCAGTACTTC. It specifies CASSRIDGVNEQYF.

Many counts were recorded for this clonotype. The rearrangement joins TRBV18 to TRBJ2-2; no definite D call. V lost 6 bases and J 0 bases, leaving 8 bases between the germline ends. Germline V gene sequence: CDR1 KGHSH, CDR2 LQKENI. There are 14 residues in the CDR3. The CDR3 reads CASSQETNTGELFF. CDR3 in DNA: TGTGCCAGCTCGCAGGAAACGAACACCGGGGAGCTGTTTTTT. Full variable domain (outside the CDR3, taken from reference TRBV18 and TRBJ2-2): NAGVMQNPRHLVRRRGQEARLRCSPMKGHSHVYWYRQLPEEGLKFMVYLQKENIIDESGMPKERFSAEFPKEGPSILRIQQVVRGDSAAYFCASSQETNTGELFFGEGSRLTVL.

This clonotype has at least ten counts. V is TRBV5-6 and J is TRBJ2-6; D is possibly TRBD1 (6 bases). Germline CDR1 reads SGHDT; CDR2 reads YYEEEE. The CDR3 length is 15 residues. V dropped 5 bases and J dropped 1 base, with 10 bases sitting between them. DNA for the CDR3: TGTGCCAGCAGTTACCAGGGGTCTGGGGCCAACGTCCTGACTTTC. Translation gives CASSYQGSGANVLTF.

With regard to this clonotype: Since the CDR3 does not end with the conserved phenylalanine or tryptophan, this likely comes from a read error. The chain couples TRBV11-2 to TRBJ2-2; 10 bases match TRBD2. The germline V gene encodes CDR1 SGHAT and CDR2 FQNNGV. The CDR3 sequence is 16 residues long. The CDR3 DNA sequence: TGTGCCAGCAGCCCCTTCCTAGCGGGAGACACCGGGGACCTGTTTCTT. Amino acids: CASSPFLAGDTGDLFL.

Concerning this clonotype: At one end, the junction sequence differs from germline, possibly due to a read error. The rearrangement uses TRBV11-3 and TRBJ2-5, with a weak D call TRBD2 (6 bases). Germline CDR1 SGHNT, CDR2 YENEEA. The CDR3 contains 13 residues. DNA for the CDR3: TGTGCCAGCAGCTTACGGCTCCGGGAGACCCAGTGCTTC. Amino acid sequence: CASSLRLRETQCF.

This clonotype was picked up many times. The chain combines TRBV29-1 with TRBJ2-7; 7 bases match TRBD1. CDR3 length: 12 amino acids. V lost 5 bases, J lost 2 bases, and 3 bases stayed unmatched. Germline V lookup: CDR1 SQVTM, CDR2 ANQGSEA. The CDR3 bases are TGCAGCGTTAGGACAGGAACCTACGAGCAGTACTTC. Encoded protein: CSVRTGTYEQYF.

The V call is TRBV2, the J call TRBJ1-1; maybe TRBD1 (5 bases). Germline CDR1 and CDR2: SNHLY and FYNNEI. V was pared by 7 bases and J by 4 bases, with 10 bases between. The CDR3 is made up of 12 amino acids. Written as DNA, the CDR3 is TGTGCCAGCACACAGGACGGCACTGAAGCTTTCTTT. Protein sequence: CASTQDGTEAFF.

Points on this clonotype: An end of the junction does not agree with germline; a read error may underlie this. The rearrangement joins TRBV28 to TRBJ1-1; D is unclear. This CDR3 contains 13 residues. The germline V gene encodes CDR1 MDHEN and CDR2 SYDVKM. CDR3 protein: CASTNRVNTEAFF. For the CDR3, the DNA is TGTGCCAGCACGAACCGGGTGAACACCGAAGCTTTCTTT.

This clonotype was seen a handful of times. Just one base apart from a much larger clone, this may be a read error. Lacking the conserved final phenylalanine or tryptophan, this CDR3 likely reflects a read error. The J gene is TRBJ1-1, the V gene TRBV12-3 or TRBV12-4, with D unclear. The CDR3 is made up of 15 amino acids. V lost 4 bases, J lost 1 base, and 13 bases lay in between. The CDR3 sequence: CASSSLGSGNTEAFI. CDR3 sequence (DNA): TGTGCCAGCAGTTCATTGGGGTCGGGGAACACTGAAGCTTTCATT.

Only one count was recorded for this clonotype. A clone one base away is much larger, so this may be a read error. The chain carries TRBV12-5 and TRBJ2-5; 9 bases line up with TRBD1. Germline CDR1 LGHNT, CDR2 FRNRAP. The CDR3 sequence is 14 residues long. Trimming took 7 bases from V and 5 from J; bases not matched to a gene: 8. The CDR3 DNA reads as TGTGCTAGTGACCAACAGGGGGCAGGGGAGACCCAGTACTTC. It translates to CASDQQGAGETQYF. Looking up the rest from reference TRBV12-5 and TRBJ2-5 gives the full variable domain: DARVTQTPRHKVTEMGQEVTMRCQPILGHNTVFWYRQTMMQGLELLAYFRNRAPLDDSGMPKDRFSAEMPDATLATLKIQPSEPRDSAVYFCASDQQGAGETQYFGPGTRLLVL.

Comment on this clonotype: This may be a read error: a much more frequent sequence differs by one nucleotide. The CDR3 DNA sequence: TGCGCCAGCAGCCCAAACGGGGTTAATGAAAAACTGTTTTTT. It codes for CASSPNGVNEKLFF. V usage is TRBV5-1 and J usage is TRBJ1-4; D remains ambiguous. V lost 4 bases and J lost 4, with 11 bases in between. Germline CDR1 reads SGHRS; CDR2 reads YFSETQ. This CDR3 is built from 14 residues.

This clonotype occurred many times. The chain joins TRBV30 to TRBJ2-1; D ambiguous. The CDR3 has 11 amino acids. Between the trimmed V and J ends, which lost 8 bases and 0 bases, there was a span of 5 bases. Germline V gene data show CDR1 as GTSNPN and CDR2 as SVGIG (reference sequence). Here the CDR3 DNA reads TGTGCCCTGGGCTCCTACAATGAGCAGTTCTTC. It encodes CALGSYNEQFF.

This clonotype was seen many times. This chain uses TRBV6-6 with TRBJ2-7, with D possibly being TRBD1 (5 bases). This CDR3 is built from 15 residues. Germline CDR1 reads MNHNY; CDR2 reads SVGAGI (reference sequence). Trimming stripped 0 bases from V and 6 bases from J, with 15 bases between. For the CDR3, the DNA is TGTGCCAGCAGTTACTCGACAGCTAGGGTGGGCGAGCAGTACTTC. Its protein is CASSYSTARVGEQYF.

In regard to this clonotype: One junction end does not reproduce the germline sequence, and a read error may be involved. This chain joins TRBV11-2 and TRBJ1-3, with D perhaps TRBD1 (5 bases). The CDR3 runs to 15 residues. Germline V gene sequence: CDR1 SGHAT, CDR2 FQNNGV. CDR3 nucleotide sequence: TGTGCCAGTAGCCAGACAGCCACCTCTGGAAACACCATGTATTTT. Translated, it gives CASSQTATSGNTMYF.

Comments on this clonotype: Here the CDR3 omits its conserved ending phenylalanine or tryptophan, so a read error is the likely source. This rearrangement joins TRBV12-3 or TRBV12-4 to TRBJ1-4; no firm D call. V was pared by 3 bases and J by 6 bases, with 14 bases between. The CDR3 runs 15 residues. This chain's CDR3 is CASSFRHGSHEKLFL. The CDR3 DNA sequence: TGTGCCAGCAGTTTCAGACATGGGAGTCATGAAAAACTGTTTCTT.

About this clonotype itself: Just one base apart from a much larger clone, this may be a read error. V and J are TRBV6-2 or TRBV6-3 and TRBJ2-7; TRBD2 matches 11 bases. Germline V gene lookup returns CDR1 MNHEY and CDR2 SVGEGT. The length of the CDR3 is 15 residues. CDR3 nucleotide sequence: TGTACCAGCAGTTACTCACTAGCGGGAGTTGACGAGCAGTACTTC. Translating it yields CTSSYSLAGVDEQYF.

This clonotype appeared many times. Compared with germline, one end of the junction differs, possibly owing to a read error. J is TRBJ2-7 and V is TRBV4-2; a weak D match, TRBD1 (6 bases). The germline V gene encodes CDR1 LGHNA and CDR2 YNFKEQ. The CDR3 runs to 15 residues. CDR3 sequence (DNA): TGTGCCAGCGGCCAAAGTAAAACAGGGCCCTACGAGCAGTACTTC. Its protein is CASGQSKTGPYEQYF.

The chain links TRBV12-3 or TRBV12-4 to TRBJ1-5; D possibly corresponds to TRBD1 (5 bases). V shed 6 bases and J shed 0 bases, with 12 bases lying between them. The CDR3 runs to 15 residues. The CDR3 sequence: CASSPRGDSNQPQHF. The CDR3 region has the DNA TGTGCCAGCAGCCCAAGAGGGGATAGCAATCAGCCCCAGCATTTT.